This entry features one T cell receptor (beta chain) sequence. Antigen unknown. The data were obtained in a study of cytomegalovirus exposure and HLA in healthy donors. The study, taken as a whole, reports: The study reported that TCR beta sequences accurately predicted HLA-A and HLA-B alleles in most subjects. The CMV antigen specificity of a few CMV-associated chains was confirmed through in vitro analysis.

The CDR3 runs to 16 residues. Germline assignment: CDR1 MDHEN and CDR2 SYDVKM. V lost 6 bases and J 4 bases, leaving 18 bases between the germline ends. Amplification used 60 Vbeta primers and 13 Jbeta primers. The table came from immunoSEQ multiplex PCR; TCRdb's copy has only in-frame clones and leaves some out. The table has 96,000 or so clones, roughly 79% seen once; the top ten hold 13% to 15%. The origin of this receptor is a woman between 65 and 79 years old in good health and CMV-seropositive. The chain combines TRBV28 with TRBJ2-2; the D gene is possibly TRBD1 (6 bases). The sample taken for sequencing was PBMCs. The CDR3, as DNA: TGTGCCAGCAGCCTCTATCGTCAGGGGAGCACCGGGGAGCTGTTTTTT. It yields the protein CASSLYRQGSTGELFF. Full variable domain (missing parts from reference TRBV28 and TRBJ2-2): DVKVTQSSRYLVKRTGEKVFLECVQDMDHENMFWYRQDPGLGLRLIYFSYDVKMKEKGDIPEGYSVSREKKERFSLILESASTNQTSMYLCASSLYRQGSTGELFFGEGSRLTVL.